Each of the 9 T cell receptor beta chains below was sequenced from the same sample in a study of control samples from healthy donors and cancer patients. Clones were read by immunoSEQ multiplex PCR, and TCRdb kept only the in-frame ones, dropping some. The sample shows roughly 170,000 clones, just under 95% of them seen only once. The specimen was blood. Receptor source: a man aged 18 to 30 in good health.

The chain couples TRBV10-3 to TRBJ2-1, with 7 nucleotides matching TRBD2. The CDR3 is 16 residues long. The J segment lost 9 bases and the V segment lost 3 bases, leaving 14 bases of the junction unmatched. Germline V gene lookup returns CDR1 ENHRY and CDR2 SYGVKD. CDR3 DNA sequence: TGTGCCATCAGTGAATCTCCGGGACTACCGGGGGGTGAGCAGTTCTTC. It is translated as CAISESPGLPGGEQFF.

V is TRBV4-2 and J is TRBJ2-5; the D is unclear. The CDR3 loop spans 15 amino acids. Germline CDR1 and CDR2: LGHNA and YNFKEQ. The ends were cut back, 0 bases at V and 2 bases at J, with 10 bases in the middle. The CDR3 here is CASSQDLSFQETQYF. The DNA of the CDR3 is TGTGCCAGCAGCCAAGATCTGAGCTTTCAAGAGACCCAGTACTTC.

The chain joins TRBV9 to TRBJ1-2, with D maybe TRBD1 (6 bases). This CDR3 is built from 13 residues. CDR1 and CDR2 from the germline V gene are SGDLS and YYNGEE. Trimming took 4 bases from V and 8 from J, leaving 15 bases between them. CDR3 nucleotides: TGTGCCAGCAGCTCCCCAGGAGGGGGGGGCTACACCTTC. It encodes CASSSPGGGGYTF.

This chain uses TRBV5-4 with TRBJ1-5, with D unclear. V lost 0 bases to trimming and J lost 5 bases, with 15 bases between them. From germline, CDR1 is SGHNT and CDR2 YYREEE (reference sequence). The CDR3 covers 16 residues. This CDR3 is CASSLGPGDWDQPQHF. CDR3 coding DNA: TGTGCCAGCAGCTTGGGACCCGGGGATTGGGATCAGCCCCAGCATTTT.

The DNA of the CDR3 is TGTGCCAGTAGTACAGGAGGCGGGACAGCCCATCAGCCCCAGCATTTT. It yields the protein CASSTGGGTAHQPQHF. This rearrangement joins TRBV19 to TRBJ1-5; 7 nucleotides match TRBD1. The CDR3 sequence is 16 residues long. J gave up 5 bases and V 4 bases, and 11 bases lay outside the gene matches. Germline CDR1 is LNHDA and CDR2 is SQIVND (reference sequence).

The chain couples TRBV5-1 to TRBJ2-5; the match to TRBD2 covers 9 bases. The CDR3 has 16 amino acids. The V and J ends lost 2 bases and 3 bases, in that order; junction bases with no gene match: 8. Germline V CDR1 and CDR2: SGHRS, YFSETQ. CDR3 region: CASSLGAGGGEETQYF. CDR3 DNA sequence: TGCGCCAGCAGCTTAGGAGCGGGGGGTGGCGAAGAGACCCAGTACTTC.

V usage is TRBV7-6 and J usage is TRBJ1-4, with D possibly TRBD1 on 5 matching bases. Germline V gene sequence: CDR1 SGHVS, CDR2 FNYEAQ. The CDR3 is 14 amino acids. V was shortened by 6 bases and J by 0 bases, with 8 bases between the two germline ends. DNA for the CDR3: TGTGCCAGCAGGCAGGGCGCAACTAATGAAAAACTGTTTTTT. Residues: CASRQGATNEKLFF. Filled out from reference TRBV7-6 and TRBJ1-4, the complete variable domain reads GAGVSQSPRYKVTKRGQDVALRCDPISGHVSLYWYRQALGQGPEFLTYFNYEAQQDKSGLPNDRFSAERPEGSISTLTIQRTEQRDSAMYRCASRQGATNEKLFFGSGTQLSVL.

This clone was recorded a few times. The genes are TRBV6-2 or TRBV6-3 and TRBJ1-1, with D tentatively TRBD1 (6 bases). The germline V and J ends were trimmed by 6 bases and 7 bases, with 15 bases remaining between them. This CDR3 is built from 13 residues. CDR1 is MNHEY and CDR2 is SVGEGT in the germline V gene. Written as DNA, the CDR3 is TGTGCCAGCAGCCCCGGACAGAACCTTGAAGCTTTCTTT. Protein: CASSPGQNLEAFF.

The chain employs TRBV2 and TRBJ1-2, with D possibly matching TRBD1 (5 bases). The CDR3 consists of 14 residues. V gave up 4 bases and J gave up 8 bases, with 17 bases separating them. Germline CDR1 and CDR2: SNHLY and FYNNEI. As DNA, the CDR3 is TGTGCCAGCAGTGGAGGGACCTCTTGGGAAGGCTACACCTTC. Translation gives CASSGGTSWEGYTF.